Below, 17 T cell receptor beta chains from the same sample are listed, as sequenced in a study of tumor-infiltrating lymphocytes in primary liver carcinoma. Each 20-30 mg portion of unsorted bulk tissue served as the source for co-extraction of RNA and DNA. Using a constant-region primer together with ProtoScript II reverse transcriptase, TCR beta cDNA was made from about 500 ng of total RNA. For TCR beta, libraries were produced by three nested multiplex PCR rounds using slightly modified ARM-PCR. The study ran its first two PCR rounds for roughly 11 cycles each, using TRBV1-TRBV30 forward primers and a C-beta reverse primer. TCRdb called the multiplex PCR reads again in MiXCR, with one record for every CDR3 protein. This table has about 120,000 distinct CDR3 sequences, nearly 70% appearing once. Sequencing was carried out using tumor-adjacent normal liver tissue. These receptors came from a woman aged 55-70 years with primary liver carcinoma and hepatitis B virus infection.

This clonotype was counted only a few times. A single base separates this from a much larger clone, so it may be a read error. This chain links TRBV5-1 with TRBJ2-4; 9 bases agree with TRBD1. Germline loops: CDR1 SGHRS, CDR2 YFSETQ. The CDR3 covers 15 residues. CDR3 nucleotides: TGCGCCAGCAGCTTGGTACAGGGGGCCAAAAACACTCAGTACTTC. Translated, it gives CASSLVQGAKNTQYF.

This clonotype turned up a few times. This sequence joins TRBV4-1 and TRBJ2-7; 9 nucleotides match TRBD2. The CDR3 length is 18 residues. V gave up 0 bases and J gave up 3 bases; unmatched junction bases: 12. Germline V gene data show CDR1 as MGHRA and CDR2 as YSYEKL. CDR3 loop: CASSQDPTLIAGDYEQYF. The CDR3 region has the DNA TGCGCCAGCAGCCAAGATCCCACCCTTATAGCGGGAGACTACGAGCAGTACTTC.

Comment on this clonotype: At one end the junction does not follow the germline gene, possibly because of a read error. This chain uses TRBV29-1 with TRBJ1-1; D not certain. The length of the CDR3 is 15 residues. From germline, CDR1 is SQVTM and CDR2 ANQGSEA. CDR3 nucleotides: TGCAGCGTTATGTATTCCGTGACATTAAACACTGAAGCTTTTTTT. The encoded protein is CSVMYSVTLNTEAFF. Supplemented by reference TRBV29-1 and TRBJ1-1, the full variable domain reads SAVISQKPSRDICQRGTSLTIQCQVDSQVTMMFWYRQQPGQSLTLIATANQGSEATYESGFVIDKFPISRPNLTFSTLTVSNMSPEDSSIYLCSVMYSVTLNTEAFFGQGTRLTVV.

The table lists this clonotype with a count of one. Being one base from a much bigger clone, this may be a read error. This chain joins TRBV7-9 and TRBJ2-1, with TRBD1 matching 7 bases. The CDR3 extends over 14 amino acids. V lost 7 bases to trimming and J lost 6 bases; unmatched junction nucleotides: 9. Germline V CDR1 and CDR2: SEHNR, FQNEAQ (reference sequence). The CDR3 coding sequence is TGTGCCAGCAACTGGGACAGCCACTCCAATGAGCAGTTCTTC. Amino acid sequence: CASNWDSHSNEQFF.

Regarding this clonotype: An end of the junction differs from the germline gene, which may be a read error. This chain connects TRBV29-1 to TRBJ2-2; the D gene is possibly TRBD2 (6 bases). The CDR3 covers 14 residues. From germline, CDR1 is SQVTM and CDR2 ANQGSEA. The CDR3 spells CSVVGREVTGELSF. For the CDR3, the DNA is TGCAGCGTTGTCGGCAGGGAGGTTACCGGGGAGCTGTCTTTT.

Notes on this clonotype: This CDR3 fails to terminate in the conserved phenylalanine or tryptophan, so it likely reflects a read error. The chain combines TRBV11-2 with TRBJ2-2; possible D gene TRBD1, 6 bases. From germline, CDR1 is SGHAT and CDR2 FQNNGV. The CDR3 runs to 13 residues. CDR3 protein: CASNPTGTGELFY. CDR3 nucleotides: TGTGCTAGCAACCCGACAGGCACCGGGGAGCTGTTTTAT.

The rearrangement uses TRBV11-1 and TRBJ2-3, with D tentatively TRBD1 or TRBD2 (5 bases each). V was clipped by 4 bases and J by 1 base, with 24 bases between them. CDR1 is SGHAT and CDR2 is FQDESV in the germline V gene (reference sequence). The CDR3 is 19 amino acids. This CDR3 is CASSSGGSSVGARTDTQYF. The CDR3 DNA follows: TGTGCCAGCAGCTCTGGGGGAAGCTCTGTTGGAGCCCGCACAGATACGCAGTATTTT. The whole variable domain, filled in from reference TRBV11-1 and TRBJ2-3, reads EAEVAQSPRYKITEKSQAVAFWCDPISGHATLYWYRQILGQGPELLVQFQDESVVDDSQLPKDRFSAERLKGVDSTLKIQPAELGDSAMYLCASSSGGSSVGARTDTQYFGPGTRLTVL.

The V gene is TRBV6-5, the J gene TRBJ2-6, with a weak D call TRBD1 (5 bases). The CDR3 consists of 18 residues. Germline V gene data show CDR1 as MNHEY and CDR2 as SVGAGI. Trimming left V 8 bases short and J 3 bases short, with 23 bases between. CDR3 nucleotide sequence: TGTGCCAGCTATAGCCCGGACATGGAAATATTTGGGGCCAACGTCCTGACTTTC. It is translated as CASYSPDMEIFGANVLTF.

As for this clonotype: Germline is not matched at one junction end, which may reflect a read error. The chain employs TRBV11-2 and TRBJ1-6, with D possibly matching TRBD1 (5 bases). The CDR3 has 15 residues. Germline V gene sequence: CDR1 SGHAT, CDR2 FQNNGV. CDR3 protein: CASSIETGGYSPLHF. The CDR3 DNA follows: TGTGCCAGCAGCATAGAAACAGGAGGCTATTCGCCCCTCCACTTT. Full variable domain (outside the CDR3, taken from reference TRBV11-2 and TRBJ1-6): EAGVAQSPRYKIIEKRQSVAFWCNPISGHATLYWYQQILGQGPKLLIQFQNNGVVDDSQLPKDRFSAERLKGVDSTLKIQPAKLEDSAVYLCASSIETGGYSPLHFGNGTRLTVT.

To note about this clonotype: This likely comes from a read error, as the CDR3 has no conserved phenylalanine or tryptophan at its end. The rearrangement joins TRBV6-5 to TRBJ2-3, with 13 bases that match TRBD2. Germline lookup yields CDR1 MNHEY and CDR2 SVGAGI. The junction had 12 bases not matched to a gene; V was cut back by 6 bases and J by 3 bases. The length of the CDR3 is 18 residues. In DNA form, the CDR3 reads TGTGCCAGCAGCTTCGGGACTAGCGGGATCGGGCGGACAGATACGCAGTATTCT. It encodes CASSFGTSGIGRTDTQYS.

As concerns this clonotype: This is likely a read error, given that the CDR3 carries no conserved phenylalanine or tryptophan at its end. V gene TRBV6-5 combines with J gene TRBJ2-6; tentatively, D is TRBD1 or TRBD2 (6 bases each). The CDR3 has 17 amino acids. Trimming stripped 6 bases from V and 2 bases from J, with 17 bases between. CDR1 is MNHEY, CDR2 SVGAGI, per germline. Here the CDR3 reads CASREGEAFPGANVLTL. CDR3 nucleotide sequence: TGTGCCAGCAGAGAGGGGGAGGCCTTCCCTGGGGCCAACGTCCTGACTCTT.

The table lists this clonotype with many counts. The chain recombines TRBV7-9 with TRBJ2-5; D uncertain. The CDR3 sequence is 15 residues long. Trimming took off 4 bases at V and 2 bases at J, with 14 bases between the two ends. Per the germline V gene, CDR1 is SEHNR and CDR2 is FQNEAQ (reference sequence). Here the CDR3 reads CASSSQPVGQETQYF. CDR3 bases: TGTGCCAGCAGCTCCCAACCCGTGGGTCAAGAGACCCAGTACTTC.

This chain uses TRBV6-1 with TRBJ2-1; D is undetermined. This CDR3 comprises 15 residues. Germline V gene sequence: CDR1 MNHNS, CDR2 SASEGT. Trimming removed 8 bases from V and 0 bases from J, with 14 bases in between. The CDR3 region is CASCALSNSYNEQFF. CDR3 coding DNA: TGTGCCAGCTGTGCCCTTAGCAACTCCTACAATGAGCAGTTCTTC.

This clonotype turned up a few times. This is likely a read error, given that the CDR3 carries no conserved phenylalanine or tryptophan at its end. CDR3 region: CASSLDSQAYEQYL. DNA for the CDR3: TGCGCCAGCAGCTTGGACAGTCAAGCCTACGAGCAGTACTTA. The chain carries TRBV5-1 and TRBJ2-7; D uncertain. The CDR3 consists of 14 residues. CDR1 is SGHRS and CDR2 is YFSETQ in the germline V gene. V lost 0 bases, J lost 2 bases, and 9 bases lay in between.

The rearrangement joins TRBV11-2 to TRBJ2-7; 9 bases fit TRBD2. This CDR3 contains 17 residues. The J segment lost 7 bases and the V segment lost 6 bases, leaving 19 bases of the junction unmatched. Germline V lookup: CDR1 SGHAT, CDR2 FQNNGV. In DNA, the CDR3 is TGTGCCAGCAGGTACAACCAGCTGGGACTAGCTGGCGGGGAGCAGTACTTC. Its translation: CASRYNQLGLAGGEQYF.

Turning to this clonotype: A much larger clonotype is one base distant, so this may be a read error. The V and J genes are TRBV30 and TRBJ2-7; D is unresolved. CDR3 size: 12 residues. Germline V CDR1 and CDR2: GTSNPN, SVGIG (reference sequence). The CDR3 sequence: CAWSRTGYKQYF. The CDR3, as DNA: TGTGCCTGGAGTAGGACGGGCTACAAGCAGTACTTC.

Remarks on this clonotype: A single base separates this from a much larger clone, so it may be a read error. CDR3 loop: CASSFYWGGRENEHFF. In DNA form, the CDR3 reads TGCGCCAGCAGCTTCTATTGGGGGGGTAGAGAGAATGAGCACTTCTTC. The chain is built from TRBV5-1 and TRBJ2-1, with 7 bases aligning to TRBD2. This CDR3 has 16 residues. Per the germline V gene, CDR1 is SGHRS and CDR2 is YFSETQ.